This entry lists 9 T cell receptor beta chains sequenced from one sample in a study of regulatory T cells in long-lasting Graves disease. The time point is: newly diagnosed GD, antithyroid drugs for less than 3 months. After RNA was extracted from PBMCs, the TCR library was made from it. Library construction for TCR beta used iRepertoire HTBI primers and Arm-PCR of CDR3 regions. A single record per CDR3 protein comes from TCRdb applying MiXCR to the multiplex PCR reads. The profile shows 240,000 or so distinct CDR3 sequences, 20% of them singletons. This sample comprised peripheral blood mononuclear cells (PBMCs), obtained at new diagnosis, from a patient treated with antithyroid drugs. All receptors derive from a female donor with Graves disease.

The V gene is TRBV19, the J gene TRBJ2-3, with unresolved D. Per the germline V gene, CDR1 is LNHDA and CDR2 is SQIVND (reference sequence). The CDR3 runs 13 residues. The V and J ends lost 5 bases and 6 bases respectively, with 12 bases between them. The CDR3 sequence: CASSSHTDDTQYF. CDR3 DNA: TGTGCCAGTAGTTCTCACACCGACGATACGCAGTATTTT.

This clonotype was seen ten or more times. Sequence at one end of the junction differs from germline and may be a read error. The V and J genes are TRBV5-1 and TRBJ1-1; 8 positions agree with TRBD1. In germline, CDR1 is SGHRS, CDR2 YFSETQ. There are 15 residues in the CDR3. The CDR3 DNA is TGTGCCAGCAGTCCACAGGGGGTAGGGTACACTGAAGCTTTCTTT. This translates into CASSPQGVGYTEAFF.

This sequence joins TRBV19 and TRBJ2-7, with D unclear. Germline values: CDR1 LNHDA, CDR2 SQIVND (reference sequence). CDR3 length: 14 residues. V lost 0 bases to trimming and J lost 3 bases, with 9 bases between them. CDR3 coding DNA: TGTGCCAGTAGTATAGATCATAAAGGCTACGAGCAGTACTTC. It yields the protein CASSIDHKGYEQYF.

This clonotype has at least ten counts. The chain is built from TRBV20-1 and TRBJ2-1; 9 bases are a match to TRBD1. Germline lookup yields CDR1 DFQATT and CDR2 SNEGSKA (reference sequence). J was trimmed by 5 bases and V by 6 bases; bases with no gene match: 5. This CDR3 has 13 amino acids. Here the CDR3 reads CSAPGQGNNEQFF. CDR3 in DNA: TGCAGTGCGCCGGGACAGGGTAACAATGAGCAGTTCTTC.

This clonotype was found many times. The chain employs TRBV6-1 and TRBJ2-7, with 12 positions matching TRBD2. This CDR3 has 15 residues. Germline assignment: CDR1 MNHNS and CDR2 SASEGT. V was pared by 5 bases and J by 1 base, with 3 bases of the junction left unmatched. CDR3 bases: TGTGCCAGCAGTACCGGACTAGCGGGGTCCTACGAGCAGTACTTC. This gives the protein CASSTGLAGSYEQYF.

This clonotype was counted between two and nine times. The J gene is TRBJ2-3, the V gene TRBV10-3; TRBD2 matches at 7 bases. The germline V gene has CDR1 ENHRY and CDR2 SYGVKD. The V gene end was trimmed by 5 bases and the J gene end by 4 bases; junction bases not matched to a gene: 6. The CDR3 has 14 residues. In DNA form, the CDR3 reads TGTGCCATCAGTCTTCCTAGCGGTTCAGATACGCAGTATTTT. Encoded protein: CAISLPSGSDTQYF.

This clonotype came up many times. The V and J genes are TRBV5-1 and TRBJ1-3, with 8 bases lining up with TRBD1. V was pared by 4 bases and J by 2 bases, with 5 bases of the junction left unmatched. CDR3 length equals 15 residues. Germline CDR1 and CDR2: SGHRS and YFSETQ. The CDR3 DNA is TGCGCCAGCAGCGGACAGGGTAACCCTGGAAACACCATATATTTT. Translated: CASSGQGNPGNTIYF.

The chain has TRBV20-1 and TRBJ2-5; tentative D call: TRBD2 (6 bases). This CDR3 contains 12 residues. The ends were cut back, 6 bases at V and 4 bases at J, with 12 bases in the middle. Germline V gene data show CDR1 as DFQATT and CDR2 as SNEGSKA (reference sequence). The CDR3 DNA sequence: TGCAGTGCCCGGGACGGGGGAGAGACCCAGTACTTC. It codes for CSARDGGETQYF.

This clonotype appeared many times. J is TRBJ1-2 and V is TRBV11-1; TRBD1 aligns across 11 bases. The CDR3 has 16 amino acids. The germline CDR1 and CDR2 sequences are SGHAT and FQDESV (reference sequence). V shed 7 bases, J shed 1 base, and the junction held 8 bases outside the gene matches. The CDR3 DNA reads as TGTGCCAGCACCCGGACAGGGGGCTCGGGTAACTATGGCTACACCTTC. It codes for CASTRTGGSGNYGYTF.